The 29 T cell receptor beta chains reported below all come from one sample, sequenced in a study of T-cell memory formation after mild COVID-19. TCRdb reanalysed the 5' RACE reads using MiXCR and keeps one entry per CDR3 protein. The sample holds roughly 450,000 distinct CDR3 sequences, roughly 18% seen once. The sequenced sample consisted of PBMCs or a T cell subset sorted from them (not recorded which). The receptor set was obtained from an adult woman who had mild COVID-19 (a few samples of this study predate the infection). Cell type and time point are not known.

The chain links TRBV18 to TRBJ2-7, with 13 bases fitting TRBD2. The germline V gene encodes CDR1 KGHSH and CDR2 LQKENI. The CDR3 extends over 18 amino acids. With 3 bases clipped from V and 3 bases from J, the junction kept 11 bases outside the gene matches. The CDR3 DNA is TGTGCCAGCTCACCTGTCTCCCGCGGGACTAGCGGGAACTACGAGCAGTACTTC. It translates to CASSPVSRGTSGNYEQYF. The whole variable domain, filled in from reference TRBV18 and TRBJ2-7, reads NAGVMQNPRHLVRRRGQEARLRCSPMKGHSHVYWYRQLPEEGLKFMVYLQKENIIDESGMPKERFSAEFPKEGPSILRIQQVVRGDSAAYFCASSPVSRGTSGNYEQYFGPGTRLTVT.

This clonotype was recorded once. In DNA, the CDR3 is TGTGCCAGCAGCTTAGGCGGTAGCGGGTGGGTAAAAGAGACCCAGTACTTC. Translation gives CASSLGGSGWVKETQYF. The genes are TRBV7-8 and TRBJ2-5; 7 bases map to TRBD2. Germline assignment: CDR1 SGHVS and CDR2 FQNEAQ. The trim removed 1 base at V and 3 bases at J, leaving 11 bases unmatched. The CDR3 is 17 amino acids.

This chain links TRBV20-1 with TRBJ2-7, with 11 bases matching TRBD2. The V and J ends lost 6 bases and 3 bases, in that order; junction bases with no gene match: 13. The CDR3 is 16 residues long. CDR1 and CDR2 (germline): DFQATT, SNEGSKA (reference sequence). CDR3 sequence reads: CSATETSGTSGYEQYF. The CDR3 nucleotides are TGCAGTGCGACAGAAACCTCCGGGACTAGCGGCTACGAGCAGTACTTC.

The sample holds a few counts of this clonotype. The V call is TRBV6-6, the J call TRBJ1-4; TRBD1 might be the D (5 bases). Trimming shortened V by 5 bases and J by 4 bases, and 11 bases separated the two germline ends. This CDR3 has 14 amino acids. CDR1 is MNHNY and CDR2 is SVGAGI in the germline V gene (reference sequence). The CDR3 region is CASSDRQRNEKLFF. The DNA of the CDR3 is TGTGCCAGCAGTGATAGACAGCGTAATGAAAAACTGTTTTTT.

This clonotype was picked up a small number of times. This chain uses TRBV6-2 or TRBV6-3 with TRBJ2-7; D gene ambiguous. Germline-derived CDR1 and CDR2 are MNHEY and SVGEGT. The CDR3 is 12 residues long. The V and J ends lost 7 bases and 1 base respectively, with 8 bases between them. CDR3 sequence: CASTSISYEQYF. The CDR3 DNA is TGTGCCAGCACGAGTATTTCCTACGAGCAGTACTTC.

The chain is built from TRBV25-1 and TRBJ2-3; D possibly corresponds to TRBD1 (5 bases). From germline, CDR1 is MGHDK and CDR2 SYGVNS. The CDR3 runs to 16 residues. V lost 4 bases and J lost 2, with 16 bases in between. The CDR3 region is CASSGPSGSDTDTQYF. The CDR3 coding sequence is TGTGCCAGCAGTGGTCCTTCAGGGTCCGACACAGATACGCAGTATTTT. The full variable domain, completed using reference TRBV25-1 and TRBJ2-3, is EADIYQTPRYLVIGTGKKITLECSQTMGHDKMYWYQQDPGMELHLIHYSYGVNSTEKGDLSSESTVSRIRTEHFPLTLESARPSHTSQYLCASSGPSGSDTDTQYFGPGTRLTVL.

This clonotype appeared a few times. The CDR3 nucleotides read TGCAGTGCTAGTGGGTCCACTGTCGGCTATGGCTACACCTTC. Translated, it gives CSASGSTVGYGYTF. The chain combines TRBV20-1 with TRBJ1-2, with D unclear. The CDR3 length is 14 residues. The ends were cut back, 3 bases at V and 4 bases at J, with 15 bases in the middle. Germline CDR1 and CDR2: DFQATT and SNEGSKA (reference sequence).

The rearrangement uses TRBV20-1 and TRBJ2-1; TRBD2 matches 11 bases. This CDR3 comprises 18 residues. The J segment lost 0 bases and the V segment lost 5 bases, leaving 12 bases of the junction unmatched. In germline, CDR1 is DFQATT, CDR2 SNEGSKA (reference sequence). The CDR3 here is CSAVGTSGTLSSYNEQFF. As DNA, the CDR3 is TGCAGTGCTGTTGGGACTAGCGGAACCCTGAGCTCCTACAATGAGCAGTTCTTC.

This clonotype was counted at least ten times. CDR3 nucleotide sequence: TGTGCCAGCAGCCTTGACAGGCACACTGAAGCTTTCTTT. Translation: CASSLDRHTEAFF. The chain combines TRBV12-3 or TRBV12-4 with TRBJ1-1, with D possibly matching TRBD1 (6 bases). Trimming removed 6 bases at V and 3 bases at J, with 11 bases between. CDR3 length equals 13 residues.

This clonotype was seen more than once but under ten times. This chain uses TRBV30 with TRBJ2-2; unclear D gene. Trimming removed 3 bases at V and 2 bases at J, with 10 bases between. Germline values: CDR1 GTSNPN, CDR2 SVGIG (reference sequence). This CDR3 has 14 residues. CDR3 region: CAWRNRENTGELFF. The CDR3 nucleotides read TGTGCCTGGAGGAACAGAGAAAACACCGGGGAGCTGTTTTTT.

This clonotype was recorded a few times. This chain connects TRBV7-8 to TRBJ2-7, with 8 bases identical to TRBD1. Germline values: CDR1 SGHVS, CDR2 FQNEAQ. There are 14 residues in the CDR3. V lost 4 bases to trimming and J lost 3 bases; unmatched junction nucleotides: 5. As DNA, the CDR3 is TGTGCCAGCAGCTCGGACAGGGTTGGCTACGAGCAGTACTTC. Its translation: CASSSDRVGYEQYF. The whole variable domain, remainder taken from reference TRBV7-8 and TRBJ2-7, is GAGVSQSPRYKVAKRGQDVALRCDPISGHVSLFWYQQALGQGPEFLTYFQNEAQLDKSGLPSDRFFAERPEGSVSTLKIQRTQQEDSAVYLCASSSDRVGYEQYFGPGTRLTVT.

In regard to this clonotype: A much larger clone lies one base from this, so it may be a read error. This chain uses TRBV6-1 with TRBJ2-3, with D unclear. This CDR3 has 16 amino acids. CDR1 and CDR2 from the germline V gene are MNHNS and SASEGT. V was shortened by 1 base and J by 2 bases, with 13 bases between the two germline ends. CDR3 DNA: TGTGCCAGCAGTGAAGGAAAACTCACTCTCACAGATACGCAGTATTTT. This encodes CASSEGKLTLTDTQYF.

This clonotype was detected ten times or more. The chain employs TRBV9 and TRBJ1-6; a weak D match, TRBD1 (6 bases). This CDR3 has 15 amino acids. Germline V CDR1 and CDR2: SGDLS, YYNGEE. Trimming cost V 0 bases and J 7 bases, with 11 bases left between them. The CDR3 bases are TGTGCCAGCAGCGTAGGGACAGTATCGAATTCACCCCTCCACTTT. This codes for CASSVGTVSNSPLHF.

CDR3 amino acids: CASSLARSLRRETQYF. DNA of the CDR3: TGTGCCAGCAGTTTAGCGCGGTCCCTCCGTCGGGAGACCCAGTACTTC. The V and J genes are TRBV12-3 or TRBV12-4 and TRBJ2-5; the D is unclear. The CDR3 contains 16 residues. The ends were cut back, 0 bases at V and 5 bases at J, with 16 bases in the middle.

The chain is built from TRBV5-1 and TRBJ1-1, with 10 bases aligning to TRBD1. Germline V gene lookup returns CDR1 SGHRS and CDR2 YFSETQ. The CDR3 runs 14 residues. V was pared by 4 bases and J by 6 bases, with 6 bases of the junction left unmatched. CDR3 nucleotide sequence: TGCGCCAGCAGCCGCGGGACAGGGGTCCCTGAAGCTTTCTTT. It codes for CASSRGTGVPEAFF.

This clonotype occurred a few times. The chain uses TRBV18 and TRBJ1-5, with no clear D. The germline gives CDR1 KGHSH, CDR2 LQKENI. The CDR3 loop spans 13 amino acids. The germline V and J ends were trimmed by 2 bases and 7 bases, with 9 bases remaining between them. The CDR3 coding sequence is TGTGCCAGCTCACCAGAGGGAGCGCAGCCCCAGCATTTT. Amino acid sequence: CASSPEGAQPQHF.

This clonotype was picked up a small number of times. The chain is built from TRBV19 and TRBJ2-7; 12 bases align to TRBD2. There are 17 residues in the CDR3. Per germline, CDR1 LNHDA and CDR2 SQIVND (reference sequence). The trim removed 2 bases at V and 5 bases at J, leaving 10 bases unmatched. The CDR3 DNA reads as TGTGCCAGTAGTATAAGCCTAGCGGGAGGGCCGATCCACGAGCAGTACTTC. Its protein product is CASSISLAGGPIHEQYF.

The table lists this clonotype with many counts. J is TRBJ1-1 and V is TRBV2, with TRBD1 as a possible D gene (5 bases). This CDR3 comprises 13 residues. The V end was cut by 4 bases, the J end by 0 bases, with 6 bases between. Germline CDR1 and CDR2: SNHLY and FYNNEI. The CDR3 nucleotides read TGTGCCAGCAGTGCAGGGATGAACACTGAAGCTTTCTTT. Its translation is CASSAGMNTEAFF. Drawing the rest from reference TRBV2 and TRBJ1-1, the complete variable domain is EPEVTQTPSHQVTQMGQEVILRCVPISNHLYFYWYRQILGQKVEFLVSFYNNEISEKSEIFDDQFSVERPDGSNFTLKIRSTKLEDSAMYFCASSAGMNTEAFFGQGTRLTVV.

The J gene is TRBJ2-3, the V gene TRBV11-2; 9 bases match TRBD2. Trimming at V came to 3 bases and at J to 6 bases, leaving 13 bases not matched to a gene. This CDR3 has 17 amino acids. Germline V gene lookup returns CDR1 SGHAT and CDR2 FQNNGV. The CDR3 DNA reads TGTGCCAGCAGCTTCAACGCTCTAGCGGGAAGGGGCGATACGCAGTATTTT. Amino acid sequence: CASSFNALAGRGDTQYF.

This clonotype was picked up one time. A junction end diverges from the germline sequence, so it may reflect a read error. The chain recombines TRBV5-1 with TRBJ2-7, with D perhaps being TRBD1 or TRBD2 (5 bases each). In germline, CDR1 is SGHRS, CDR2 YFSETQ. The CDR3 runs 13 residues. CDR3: CASSASLTGTADF. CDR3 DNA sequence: TGCGCCAGCAGCGCGAGCCTGACCGGGACGGCGGACTTC.

The CDR3 DNA reads as TGCGCCAGCAGCCACGGACTAGCGGGAGGGAGCTCTGGGGCCAACGTCCTGACTTTC. Protein sequence: CASSHGLAGGSSGANVLTF. The chain uses TRBV4-3 and TRBJ2-6, with 15 bases that match TRBD2. The V segment lost 3 bases and the J segment 0 bases; nucleotides outside the gene matches: 3. Germline V CDR1 and CDR2: LGHNA, YSLEER. The CDR3 length is 19 residues.

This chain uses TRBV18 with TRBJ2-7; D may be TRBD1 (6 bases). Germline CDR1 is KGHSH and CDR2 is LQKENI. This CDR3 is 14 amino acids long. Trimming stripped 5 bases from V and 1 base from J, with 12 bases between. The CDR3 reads CASSSQGLSYEQYF. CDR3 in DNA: TGTGCCAGCTCATCACAGGGCCTGTCCTACGAGCAGTACTTC.

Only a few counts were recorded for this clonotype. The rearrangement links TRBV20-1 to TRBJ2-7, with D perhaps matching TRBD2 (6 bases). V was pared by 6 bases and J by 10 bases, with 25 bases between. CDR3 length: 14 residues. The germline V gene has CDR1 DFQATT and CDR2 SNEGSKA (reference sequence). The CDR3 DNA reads TGCAGTGCCAACCCGGAGGGACTTGCTTCGCTTCAGTACTTC. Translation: CSANPEGLASLQYF.

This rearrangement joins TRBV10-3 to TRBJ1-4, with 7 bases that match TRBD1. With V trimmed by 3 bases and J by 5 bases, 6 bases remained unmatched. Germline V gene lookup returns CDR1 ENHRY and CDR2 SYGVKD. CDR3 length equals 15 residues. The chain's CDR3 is CAISDPGQINEKLFF. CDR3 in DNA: TGTGCCATCAGTGACCCGGGACAGATAAATGAAAAACTGTTTTTT.

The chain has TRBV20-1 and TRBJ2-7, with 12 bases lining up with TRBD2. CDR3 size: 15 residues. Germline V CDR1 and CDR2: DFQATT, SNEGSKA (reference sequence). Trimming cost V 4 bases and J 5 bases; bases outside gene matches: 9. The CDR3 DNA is TGCAGTGCTATTAGCGGGACTAGCGGGCTCAACGAGCAGTACTTC. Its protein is CSAISGTSGLNEQYF.

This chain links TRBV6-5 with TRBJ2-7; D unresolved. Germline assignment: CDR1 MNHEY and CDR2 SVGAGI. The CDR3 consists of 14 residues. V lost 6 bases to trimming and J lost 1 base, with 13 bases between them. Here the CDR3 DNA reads TGTGCCAGCAGCGTCGACGTAACTTCCTACGAGCAGTACTTC. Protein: CASSVDVTSYEQYF.

Here the CDR3 DNA reads TGCGCCAGCAGCTTGGAAGGGTTCGACGAGCAGTACTTC. Translating gives CASSLEGFDEQYF. The J gene is TRBJ2-7, the V gene TRBV5-1; D remains unclear. CDR3 size: 13 residues. Trimming pared 0 bases from V and 5 bases from J, leaving 9 bases between. Germline CDR1 SGHRS, CDR2 YFSETQ.

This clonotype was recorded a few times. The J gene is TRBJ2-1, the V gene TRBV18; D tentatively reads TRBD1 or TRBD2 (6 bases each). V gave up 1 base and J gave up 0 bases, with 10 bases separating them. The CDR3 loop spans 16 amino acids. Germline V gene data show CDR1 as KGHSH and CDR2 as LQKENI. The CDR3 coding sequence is TGTGCCAGCTCACCACGGGGGGCCCTCTCCTACAATGAGCAGTTCTTC. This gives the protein CASSPRGALSYNEQFF.

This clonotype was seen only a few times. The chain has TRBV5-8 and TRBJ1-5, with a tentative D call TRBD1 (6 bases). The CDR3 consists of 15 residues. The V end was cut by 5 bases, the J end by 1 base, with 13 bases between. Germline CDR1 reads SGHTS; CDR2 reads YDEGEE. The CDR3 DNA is TGTGCCAGCAGTCCAGGGGCGACAAGCAATCAGCCCCAGCATTTT. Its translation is CASSPGATSNQPQHF.